This T cell receptor (beta chain) was identified in a study of CD8+CD57+ T cells in acquired aplastic anemia. Study context: Sorted CD4+ and CD8+ cells yielded DNA averaging around 3.2 ug.

Patients sequenced had flow cytometry evidence of CD8+CD57+ cell expansion. Every patient had severe acquired aplastic anemia. Genomic DNA acted as the template from which TCR beta VDJ combination and CDR3 sequence profiling were carried out. Each CDR3 protein gets one entry after TCRdb re-called the reads with MiXCR. The data hold around 130,000 distinct CDR3 sequences, with under 65% observed a single time. Specimen: sorted CD4+, CD8+, or CD8+CD57+ T cells (not recorded which) from PBMCs. This clonotype was sampled from a human donor with aplastic anemia.

Here the CDR3 reads CSVESDSSGYTF. The CDR3 DNA reads TGCAGCGTTGAATCGGACAGTAGTGGCTACACCTTC. This chain uses TRBV29-1 with TRBJ1-2; possibly TRBD1 for D (6 bases). V lost 2 bases to trimming and J lost 7 bases, with 11 bases between them. Germline-derived CDR1 and CDR2 are SQVTM and ANQGSEA. The CDR3 totals 12 residues.